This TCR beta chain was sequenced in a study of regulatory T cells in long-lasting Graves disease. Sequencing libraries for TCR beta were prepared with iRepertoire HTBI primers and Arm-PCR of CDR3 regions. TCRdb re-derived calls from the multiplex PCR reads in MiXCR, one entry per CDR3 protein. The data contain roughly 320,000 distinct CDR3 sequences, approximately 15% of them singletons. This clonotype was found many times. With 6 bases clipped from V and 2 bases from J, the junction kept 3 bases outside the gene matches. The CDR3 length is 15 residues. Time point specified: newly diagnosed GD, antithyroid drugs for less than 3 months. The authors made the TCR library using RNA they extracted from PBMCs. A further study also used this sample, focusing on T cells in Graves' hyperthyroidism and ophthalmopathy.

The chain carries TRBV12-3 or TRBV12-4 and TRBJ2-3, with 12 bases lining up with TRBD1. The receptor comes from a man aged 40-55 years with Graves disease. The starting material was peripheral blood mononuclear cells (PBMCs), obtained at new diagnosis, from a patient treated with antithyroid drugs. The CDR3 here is CASSGTGGITDTQYF. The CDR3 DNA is TGTGCCAGCAGCGGGACAGGGGGCATCACAGATACGCAGTATTTT.